These 4 T cell receptor beta chains were all obtained from the same sample, sequenced in a study of cytomegalovirus exposure and HLA in healthy donors. Sequencing was performed with immunoSEQ multiplex PCR; in TCRdb, only in-frame clones are kept and a portion is missing. The sample lists 120,000 or so clones, over 85% occurring once. Sample: PBMCs. The receptor source for this set is a woman under 30 in good health and CMV-seronegative.

This clone was detected only once. V gene TRBV2 combines with J gene TRBJ1-1, with 7 bases aligning to TRBD1. V lost 8 bases to trimming and J lost 1 base; unmatched junction nucleotides: 4. Germline V gene data show CDR1 as SNHLY and CDR2 as FYNNEI. The CDR3 is 13 amino acids. In DNA, the CDR3 is TGTGCCAGCGGAGGGGGCAGGAACACTGAAGCTTTCTTT. Translation: CASGGGRNTEAFF.

The chain has TRBV7-8 and TRBJ1-1; 9 bases line up with TRBD1. With V trimmed by 0 bases and J by 9 bases, 5 bases remained unmatched. The CDR3 totals 14 residues. CDR1 and CDR2 from the germline V gene are SGHVS and FQNEAQ. DNA of the CDR3: TGTGCCAGCAGCTTAGCCCGGACAGGGGATAAAGCTTTCTTT. Translating gives CASSLARTGDKAFF.

This chain links TRBV30 with TRBJ1-2; D gene unclear. CDR1 and CDR2 (germline): GTSNPN, SVGIG (reference sequence). CDR3 size: 12 residues. Between the trimmed V and J ends, which lost 4 bases and 8 bases, there was a span of 14 bases. CDR3 nucleotide sequence: TGTGCCTGGACCCCGGGGATGGGGGGCTACACCTTC. Translating gives CAWTPGMGGYTF.

Only a few counts were recorded for this clone. This chain links TRBV21-1 with TRBJ2-1; the tabulated D call, TRBD2, remains unverified against the DNA. TRBV21-1 is tagged as a pseudogene. The CDR3 covers 14 residues. The CDR3 nucleotides read TGTGCCAGCAGCCCCACTAGCGGGAGCCCCTTGGGGTTCTTC. Translating gives CASSPTSGSPLGFF.